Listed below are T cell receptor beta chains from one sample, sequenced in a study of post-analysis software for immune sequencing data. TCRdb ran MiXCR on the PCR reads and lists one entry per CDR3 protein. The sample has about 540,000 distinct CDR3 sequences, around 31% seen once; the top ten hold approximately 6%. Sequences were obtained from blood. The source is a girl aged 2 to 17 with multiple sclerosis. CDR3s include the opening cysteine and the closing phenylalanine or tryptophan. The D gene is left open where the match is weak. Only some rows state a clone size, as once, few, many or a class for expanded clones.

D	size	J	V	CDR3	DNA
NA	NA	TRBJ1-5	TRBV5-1	CASSPSHSNQPQHF	TGCGCCAGCAGCCCTAGTCATAGCAATCAGCCCCAGCATTTT
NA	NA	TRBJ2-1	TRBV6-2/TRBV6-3	CASTRRSRSSYNEQFF	TGTGCCAGCACTCGCAGGAGCCGGAGCTCCTACAATGAGCAGTTCTTC
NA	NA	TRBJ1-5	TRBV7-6	CASSLGATFSNQPQHF	TGTGCCAGCAGCTTAGGGGCCACCTTTAGCAATCAGCCCCAGCATTTT
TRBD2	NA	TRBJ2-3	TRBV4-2	CASSQDYGGGFSVDTQYF	TGTGCCAGCAGCCAAGATTACGGCGGGGGGTTCTCAGTAGATACGCAGTATTTT
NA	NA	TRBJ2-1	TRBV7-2	CASSLWGLGNEQFF	TGTGCCAGCAGCTTATGGGGCCTAGGCAATGAGCAGTTCTTC
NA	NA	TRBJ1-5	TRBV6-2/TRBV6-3	CASSYGRGGQPQHF	TGTGCCAGCAGTTACGGACGGGGAGGTCAGCCCCAGCATTTT
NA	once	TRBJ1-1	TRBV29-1	CSVEDLTGGEAFF	TGCAGCGTTGAAGATCTAACCGGGGGGGAAGCTTTCTTT
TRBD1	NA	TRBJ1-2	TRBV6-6	CASSFGTGGGYGYTF	TGTGCCAGCAGTTTCGGGACAGGGGGGGGATATGGCTACACCTTC
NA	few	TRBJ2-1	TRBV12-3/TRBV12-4	CASSFVSVENEQFF	TGTGCCAGCAGTTTTGTTTCGGTGGAAAATGAGCAGTTCTTC
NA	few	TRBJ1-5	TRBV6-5	CASSYSGGNQPQHF	TGTGCCAGCAGTTACTCGGGGGGCAATCAGCCCCAGCATTTT
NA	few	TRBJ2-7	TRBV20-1	CSASETSYEQYF	TGCAGTGCGTCGGAAACCTCTTACGAGCAGTACTTC
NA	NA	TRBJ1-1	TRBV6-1	CASSEGGLGRGVLRGAFF	TGTGCCAGCAGTGAAGGGGGATTGGGGAGGGGAGTCCTTCGTGGGGCTTTCTTT
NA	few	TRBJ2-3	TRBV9	CASSPRNRKDTQYF	TGTGCCAGCAGCCCCCGAAATAGGAAAGATACGCAGTATTTT
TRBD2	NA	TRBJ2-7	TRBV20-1	CRTLGEGTYEQYF	TGTAGAACCCTTGGGGAGGGAACCTACGAGCAGTACTTC
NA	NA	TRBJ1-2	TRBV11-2	CASSRLFQGPSGYTF	TGTGCCAGCAGCCGGCTTTTCCAGGGACCATCTGGCTACACCTTC
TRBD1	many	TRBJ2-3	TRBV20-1	CSARTPGQRFTDTQYF	TGCAGTGCCCGAACTCCGGGACAGAGATTCACAGATACGCAGTATTTT
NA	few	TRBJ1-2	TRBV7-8	CASSLFRATGGYTF	TGTGCCAGCAGCTTATTCCGAGCCACTGGGGGCTACACCTTC
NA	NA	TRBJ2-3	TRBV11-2	CASSLIGGGSTDTQYF	TGTGCCAGCAGCTTAATAGGGGGGGGCAGCACAGATACGCAGTATTTT
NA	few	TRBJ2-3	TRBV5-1	CASRDVTDTQYF	TGCGCCAGCAGGGATGTCACAGATACGCAGTATTTT
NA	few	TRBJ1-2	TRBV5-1	CASRRREGTNYGYTF	TGCGCCAGCAGGCGAAGAGAGGGTACGAACTATGGCTACACCTTC
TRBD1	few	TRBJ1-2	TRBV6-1	CASRNNNRGRRGGYGYTF	TGTGCCAGCAGAAACAATAACAGGGGGCGGAGGGGAGGCTATGGCTACACCTTC
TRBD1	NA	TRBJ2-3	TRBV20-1	CSARDPGQGADTQYF	TGCAGTGCTAGAGATCCGGGACAGGGGGCCGATACGCAGTATTTT
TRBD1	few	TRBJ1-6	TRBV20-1	CSAYRGILNSPLHF	TGCAGTGCCTACAGGGGGATACTTAATTCACCCCTCCACTTT
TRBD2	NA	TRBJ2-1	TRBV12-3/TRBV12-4	CASSNSGAYNEQFF	TGTGCCAGTAGTAATAGCGGGGCCTACAATGAGCAGTTCTTC
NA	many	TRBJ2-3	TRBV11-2	CASSYDLGVSTDTQYF	TGTGCCAGCAGCTACGACCTTGGCGTTAGCACAGATACGCAGTATTTT
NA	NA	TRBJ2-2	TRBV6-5	CASSYATGELFF	TGTGCCAGCAGTTACGCCACCGGGGAGCTGTTTTTT
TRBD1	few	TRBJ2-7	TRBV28	CASSFDQQGASGEQYF	TGTGCCAGCAGTTTTGACCAACAGGGGGCGAGTGGCGAGCAGTACTTC
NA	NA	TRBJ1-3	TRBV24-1	CATSDRWANTIYF	TGTGCCACCAGTGATCGGTGGGCCAACACCATATATTTT
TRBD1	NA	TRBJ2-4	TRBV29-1	CSVAPGQGAKNIQYF	TGCAGCGTGGCGCCGGGACAGGGGGCCAAAAACATTCAGTACTTC
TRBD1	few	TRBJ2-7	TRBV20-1	CSARTTGTATYEQYF	TGCAGTGCTAGGACGACAGGGACAGCTACCTACGAGCAGTACTTC
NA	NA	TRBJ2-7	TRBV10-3	CAISESPGQGESSYEQYF	TGTGCCATCAGTGAGTCCCCTGGGCAGGGCGAAAGCTCCTACGAGCAGTACTTC
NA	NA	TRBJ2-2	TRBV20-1	CSARRGTTNTGELFF	TGCAGTGCCCGCAGGGGTACCACGAACACCGGGGAGCTGTTTTTT